One and the same sample provided the 20 T cell receptor beta chains below, sequenced in a study of T cell responses to AZD1222 COVID-19 vaccine. The data were produced by immunoSEQ multiplex PCR, yet TCRdb's version contains in-frame clones alone and is incomplete. The sample carries 120,000 to 150,000 clones, 92% recorded once. Sequences were derived from peripheral blood, sampled 28 days after the second AZD1222 dose. All receptors come from an adult who received the AZD1222 COVID-19 vaccine.

The chain combines TRBV5-8 with TRBJ1-4; D might be TRBD1 (5 bases). Per germline, CDR1 SGHTS and CDR2 YDEGEE. Trimming cost V 3 bases and J 5 bases, with 11 bases left between them. The CDR3 is 14 residues long. CDR3 residues: CASSSGTWNEKLFF. The CDR3 bases are TGTGCCAGCAGCTCCGGGACTTGGAATGAAAAACTGTTTTTT.

As regards this clone: A read error may account for a junction end that differs from germline. The rearrangement uses TRBV9 and TRBJ1-5; 9 nucleotides line up with TRBD1. There are 15 residues in the CDR3. Germline loops: CDR1 SGDLS, CDR2 YYNGEE. The CDR3 region is CASSVGGQGNQPQHF. CDR3 nucleotide sequence: TGTGCCAGCAGCGTAGGGGGACAGGGCAACCAGCCCCAGCATTTT.

J is TRBJ2-7 and V is TRBV7-9, with unresolved D. CDR3 size: 14 residues. From germline, CDR1 is SEHNR and CDR2 FQNEAQ (reference sequence). V was shortened by 3 bases and J by 2 bases, with 11 bases between the two germline ends. CDR3 protein: CASSFRPTPYEQYF. For the CDR3, the DNA is TGTGCCAGCAGCTTTCGGCCGACCCCCTACGAGCAGTACTTC.

The chain couples TRBV14 to TRBJ2-7; 7 bases are a match to TRBD1. Germline assignment: CDR1 SGHDN and CDR2 FVKESK. With 1 base clipped from V and 6 bases from J, the junction kept 3 bases outside the gene matches. CDR3 length equals 13 residues. The CDR3 DNA follows: TGTGCCAGCAGCCAAGGACAGGGCCGCGAGCAGTACTTC. Translating it yields CASSQGQGREQYF.

This clone is a singleton in its sample. The V and J genes are TRBV19 and TRBJ1-2; D not certain. V shed 1 base and J shed 8 bases, with 11 bases lying between them. Germline CDR1 is LNHDA and CDR2 is SQIVND (reference sequence). This CDR3 is built from 13 residues. In DNA, the CDR3 is TGTGCCAGTAGTATAGGCGGGAATTTGGGCTACACCTTC. Residues: CASSIGGNLGYTF.

V and J are TRBV25-1 and TRBJ1-5, with 7 bases that match TRBD1. Germline V gene sequence: CDR1 MGHDK, CDR2 SYGVNS. Germline trimming cut 4 bases from V and 7 bases from J; bases unmatched to any gene: 10. This CDR3 comprises 15 residues. The CDR3 loop is CASSGGTVGFQPQHF. The CDR3 DNA sequence: TGTGCCAGCAGTGGGGGGACAGTAGGTTTCCAGCCCCAGCATTTT.

The chain couples TRBV5-1 to TRBJ1-2, with TRBD1 matching 7 bases. CDR1 and CDR2 from the germline V gene are SGHRS and YFSETQ. Trimming took 3 bases from V and 0 from J; bases not matched to a gene: 2. The CDR3 spans 14 residues. CDR3 in amino acids: CASSSDRANYGYTF. CDR3 sequence (DNA): TGCGCCAGCAGCTCCGACAGGGCTAACTATGGCTACACCTTC.

The CDR3 protein is CASSDRGRETDEKLFF. The CDR3 region has the DNA TGTGCCAGCAGTGACAGGGGGCGCGAAACCGATGAAAAACTGTTTTTT. The rearrangement links TRBV11-2 to TRBJ1-4; 10 bases align to TRBD1. The CDR3 totals 16 residues. Per germline, CDR1 SGHAT and CDR2 FQNNGV. The V gene end was trimmed by 6 bases and the J gene end by 6 bases; junction bases not matched to a gene: 10.

The chain couples TRBV9 to TRBJ2-1, with 12 bases aligning to TRBD2. This CDR3 is built from 16 residues. V was pared by 0 bases and J by 4 bases, with 2 bases of the junction left unmatched. Germline assignment: CDR1 SGDLS and CDR2 YYNGEE. CDR3 in DNA: TGTGCCAGCAGCGTAGAAGGGACTAGCGGGTACAATGAGCAGTTCTTC. Its translation is CASSVEGTSGYNEQFF.

This CDR3 is CASSSSGRANQPQHF. As DNA, the CDR3 is TGTGCCAGTAGTTCGTCAGGACGGGCTAATCAGCCCCAGCATTTT. V gene TRBV19 combines with J gene TRBJ1-5; D not certain. The CDR3 length is 15 residues. The germline CDR1 and CDR2 sequences are LNHDA and SQIVND (reference sequence). V was trimmed by 5 bases and J by 4 bases, leaving 15 bases between them.

This chain joins TRBV23-1 and TRBJ2-3; 8 bases are a match to TRBD1. TRBV23-1 falls under the ORF class, with uncertain function. The CDR3 is 14 amino acids. V was clipped by 6 bases and J by 6 bases; unmatched bases: 8. The CDR3 sequence is CASRHGTGPDTQYF. The CDR3 bases are TGCGCCAGCAGACACGGGACAGGCCCCGATACGCAGTATTTT.

The chain combines TRBV12-3 or TRBV12-4 with TRBJ1-5; 7 bases line up with TRBD1. The V and J ends lost 6 bases and 8 bases, in that order; junction bases with no gene match: 7. The CDR3 runs to 13 residues. CDR3 amino acids: CASSPDRVEPQHF. In nucleotides, the CDR3 is TGTGCCAGCAGCCCCGACAGGGTTGAGCCCCAGCATTTT.

The sample holds one count of this clone. V and J are TRBV24-1 and TRBJ2-1; no reliable D call. CDR3 length equals 15 residues. CDR1 KGHDR and CDR2 SFDVKD come from the germline V gene. Between the trimmed V and J ends, which lost 4 bases and 5 bases, there was a span of 14 bases. The CDR3: CATSDFRRVNNEQFF. In DNA form, the CDR3 reads TGTGCCACCAGTGACTTCCGGCGCGTCAACAATGAGCAGTTCTTC.

The chain links TRBV7-9 to TRBJ2-7, with TRBD1 as a possible D gene (5 bases). From germline, CDR1 is SEHNR and CDR2 FQNEAQ (reference sequence). V was clipped by 1 base and J by 5 bases, with 12 bases between them. CDR3 length equals 14 residues. CDR3 protein: CASSLVGRANEQYF. The CDR3 DNA reads TGTGCCAGCAGCTTAGTTGGCAGGGCCAACGAGCAGTACTTC. The whole variable domain, remainder taken from reference TRBV7-9 and TRBJ2-7, is DTGVSQNPRHKITKRGQNVTFRCDPISEHNRLYWYRQTLGQGPEFLTYFQNEAQLEKSRLLSDRFSAERPKGSFSTLEIQRTEQGDSAMYLCASSLVGRANEQYFGPGTRLTVT.

This clone was found a few times. V and J are TRBV5-1 and TRBJ1-1; the D gene is possibly TRBD1 (6 bases). The CDR3 sequence is 13 residues long. The germline V gene has CDR1 SGHRS and CDR2 YFSETQ. Trimming stripped 0 bases from V and 6 bases from J, with 9 bases between. CDR3 region: CASSLGQGPEAFF. DNA for the CDR3: TGCGCCAGCAGCTTGGGTCAGGGGCCTGAAGCTTTCTTT. Complete variable domain (other parts from reference TRBV5-1 and TRBJ1-1): KAGVTQTPRYLIKTRGQQVTLSCSPISGHRSVSWYQQTPGQGLQFLFEYFSETQRNKGNFPGRFSGRQFSNSRSEMNVSTLELGDSALYLCASSLGQGPEAFFGQGTRLTVV.

The J gene is TRBJ1-2, the V gene TRBV2; 8 bases agree with TRBD1. The CDR3 runs 14 residues. Per the germline V gene, CDR1 is SNHLY and CDR2 is FYNNEI. V lost 6 bases and J lost 4; bases outside the gene matches: 7. This chain's CDR3 is CASSVDRASYGYTF. The CDR3 coding sequence is TGTGCCAGCAGCGTGGACAGGGCCTCCTATGGCTACACCTTC.

The chain recombines TRBV5-5 with TRBJ2-3, with 9 bases identical to TRBD1. V lost 1 base and J lost 3; bases outside the gene matches: 6. The length of the CDR3 is 16 residues. Per germline, CDR1 SGHKS and CDR2 YYEKEE (reference sequence). Here the CDR3 DNA reads TGTGCCAGCAGCTTGCTGGACAGGGGAGGGACAGATACGCAGTATTTT. It specifies CASSLLDRGGTDTQYF.

V usage is TRBV19 and J usage is TRBJ2-1; unclear D gene. Germline CDR1 and CDR2: LNHDA and SQIVND (reference sequence). There are 13 residues in the CDR3. Written as DNA, the CDR3 is TGTGCAACGAACGGGCCTGGAAACAATGAGCAGTTCTTC. Its protein product is CATNGPGNNEQFF.

The J gene is TRBJ2-3, the V gene TRBV3-1 (or the pseudogene TRBV3-2); 11 positions match TRBD2. This CDR3 has 16 residues. CDR1 LGHDT and CDR2 YNNKEL come from the germline V gene (reference sequence). The V gene end was trimmed by 4 bases and the J gene end by 5 bases; junction bases not matched to a gene: 8. The CDR3 DNA is TGTGCCAGCAGCCGAAATAGCGGGGGGGCCAGAGATACGCAGTATTTT. Its translation is CASSRNSGGARDTQYF.

V is TRBV24-1 and J is TRBJ2-7; D may correspond to TRBD1 or TRBD2 (6 bases each). V shed 4 bases and J shed 0 bases, with 9 bases lying between them. CDR3 length: 14 amino acids. Germline V gene lookup returns CDR1 KGHDR and CDR2 SFDVKD. The CDR3 reads CATSEAGHSYEQYF. In DNA, the CDR3 is TGTGCCACCAGTGAGGCGGGACACTCCTACGAGCAGTACTTC.